What follows are 22 T cell receptor beta chains derived from one specimen sequenced in a study of blood T cell repertoires in COVID-19. Sequenced by immunoSEQ multiplex PCR; TCRdb stores in-frame clones only, minus some. The table lists about 180,000 clones, roughly nine tenths of them singletons. The sample consisted of peripheral blood. These receptors all come from a man between 18 and 29 years old who had recovered from COVID-19.

The genes are TRBV2 and TRBJ2-5; TRBD1 is a possible D gene (6 bases). The CDR3 length is 13 residues. Germline-derived CDR1 and CDR2 are SNHLY and FYNNEI. Trimming left V 7 bases short and J 0 bases short, with 9 bases between. Here the CDR3 reads CASTGQNQETQYF. The CDR3 coding sequence is TGTGCCAGCACAGGACAGAACCAAGAGACCCAGTACTTC.

This chain links TRBV5-8 with TRBJ2-2; D is possibly TRBD2 (5 bases). Germline CDR1 reads SGHTS; CDR2 reads YDEGEE. The CDR3 consists of 15 residues. The V and J ends lost 2 bases and 3 bases respectively, with 11 bases between them. The DNA for the CDR3 is TGTGCCAGCAGCTTCGGGGTGCGGTACACCGGGGAGCTGTTTTTT. Protein: CASSFGVRYTGELFF.

The V and J genes are TRBV4-3 and TRBJ1-2; unclear D gene. The V gene's germline CDR1 is LGHNA and CDR2 YSLEER. Trimming removed 1 base at V and 5 bases at J, with 11 bases between. There are 14 residues in the CDR3. This chain's CDR3 is CASSQAGSSYGYTF. DNA of the CDR3: TGCGCCAGCAGCCAAGCGGGGAGTTCTTATGGCTACACCTTC.

This rearrangement joins TRBV7-2 to TRBJ2-5, with D maybe TRBD2 (5 bases). This CDR3 spans 14 amino acids. Per germline, CDR1 SGHTA and CDR2 FQGNSA. Deletions cut 4 bases from V and 2 bases from J, with 11 bases between. CDR3: CASSYLGGQETQYF. DNA of the CDR3: TGTGCCAGCAGCTACCTAGGAGGTCAAGAGACCCAGTACTTC. Combining the CDR3 with reference TRBV7-2 and TRBJ2-5 gives the whole variable domain GAGVSQSPSNKVTEKGKDVELRCDPISGHTALYWYRQSLGQGLEFLIYFQGNSAPDKSGLPSDRFSAERTGGSVSTLTIQRTQQEDSAVYLCASSYLGGQETQYFGPGTRLLVL.

Concerning this clone itself: This sample includes further DNA sequences coding for the same CDR3. The chain joins TRBV6-5 to TRBJ2-6; possibly TRBD2 for D (6 bases). The CDR3 has 15 residues. V lost 3 bases and J 2 bases, leaving 8 bases between the germline ends. Germline CDR1 reads MNHEY; CDR2 reads SVGAGI. CDR3 nucleotides: TGTGCCAGCAGTTATGGGGGGACTGGGGCCAACGTCCTGACTTTC. As protein: CASSYGGTGANVLTF.

The chain couples TRBV7-9 to TRBJ2-7, with D maybe TRBD2 (5 bases). The CDR3 contains 14 residues. Germline V gene data show CDR1 as SEHNR and CDR2 as FQNEAQ (reference sequence). The V end lost 0 bases, the J end lost 9 bases, and 15 bases lay between the germline ends. The CDR3: CASSLAEYEGGQYF. CDR3 sequence (DNA): TGTGCCAGCAGCTTAGCAGAGTATGAAGGAGGGCAGTACTTC.

The chain is built from TRBV7-9 and TRBJ1-3, with no clear D. From germline, CDR1 is SEHNR and CDR2 FQNEAQ (reference sequence). The CDR3 is 14 amino acids. Trimming shortened V by 8 bases and J by 3 bases, and 14 bases separated the two germline ends. The CDR3 region has the DNA TGTGCCAGCCAGCGGCTATCAAGTGGAAACACCATATATTTT. Translation: CASQRLSSGNTIYF.

CDR3 in DNA: TGTGCCAGCAGCTTGGTGACTAGCGGAGAGCAGTTCTTC. Amino acid sequence: CASSLVTSGEQFF. This chain connects TRBV5-6 to TRBJ2-1, with 9 bases lining up with TRBD2. Per the germline V gene, CDR1 is SGHDT and CDR2 is YYEEEE. The CDR3 runs 13 residues. V gave up 0 bases and J gave up 10 bases; unmatched junction bases: 2.

This clone was counted a few times. The chain is built from TRBV21-1 and TRBJ1-2; the table's D call of TRBD1 was not tested on the DNA. TRBV21-1 is a pseudogene. CDR3 size: 17 residues. CDR3 bases: TGTGCCAGCAGCTTTCGACGAAAGGACAGGGAGGACTATGGCTACACCTTC. Protein product: CASSFRRKDREDYGYTF.

V is TRBV5-1 and J is TRBJ2-3; 9 positions agree with TRBD1. CDR1 is SGHRS, CDR2 YFSETQ, per germline. The ends lost 5 bases at V and 8 bases at J; junction bases unmatched: 12. CDR3 length: 15 residues. The DNA of the CDR3 is TGCGCCAGCAGTCCCGGGACAGGGTCAGTAGGTACGCAGTATTTT. Residues: CASSPGTGSVGTQYF.

The V and J genes are TRBV6-5 and TRBJ2-7, with 15 bases matching TRBD2. CDR1 is MNHEY, CDR2 SVGAGI, per germline. The CDR3 totals 13 residues. V lost 3 bases to trimming and J lost 13 bases; unmatched junction nucleotides: 4. The CDR3 DNA sequence: TGTGCCAGCAGTTATGGGACTAGCGGGAGGATCTACTTC. Translating gives CASSYGTSGRIYF.

The rearrangement links TRBV4-1 to TRBJ2-2; 11 bases are a match to TRBD2. Germline V lookup: CDR1 MGHRA, CDR2 YSYEKL. The J segment lost 2 bases and the V segment lost 0 bases, leaving 2 bases of the junction unmatched. The CDR3 length is 17 residues. CDR3 DNA sequence: TGCGCCAGCAGCCAAGATAGCGGGAGGGCCAACACCGGGGAGCTGTTTTTT. Its translation is CASSQDSGRANTGELFF.

This clone appeared a single time. The rearrangement uses TRBV29-1 and TRBJ2-7, with D perhaps TRBD2 (6 bases). The CDR3 extends over 10 amino acids. Trimming removed 2 bases at V and 9 bases at J, with 8 bases between. Per the germline V gene, CDR1 is SQVTM and CDR2 is ANQGSEA. CDR3 DNA: TGCAGCGTTGAACAGGGAGGGCAGTACTTC. Protein: CSVEQGGQYF.

V gene TRBV5-8 combines with J gene TRBJ2-5; D unresolved. Trimming took 2 bases from V and 5 from J, leaving 10 bases between them. CDR1 is SGHTS and CDR2 is YDEGEE in the germline V gene. CDR3 size: 13 residues. The CDR3 reads CASSFDFEETQYF. CDR3 DNA: TGTGCCAGCAGCTTCGACTTCGAGGAGACCCAGTACTTC.

This clone was seen once. The genes are TRBV30 and TRBJ2-5; weak D call: TRBD2 (5 bases). V lost 3 bases, J lost 1 base, and 9 bases lay in between. The CDR3 length is 13 residues. Looked up from germline, CDR1 is GTSNPN and CDR2 is SVGIG (reference sequence). CDR3 amino acids: CAWSGSAQETQYF. CDR3 DNA: TGTGCCTGGAGCGGTAGCGCCCAAGAGACCCAGTACTTC.

The V and J genes are TRBV6-5 and TRBJ2-2; D is unresolved. V was shortened by 4 bases and J by 5 bases, with 5 bases between the two germline ends. This CDR3 has 12 residues. Germline V gives CDR1 MNHEY, CDR2 SVGAGI. For the CDR3, the DNA is TGTGCCAGCAGTTCCCGGACCGGGGAGCTGTTTTTT. Amino acid sequence: CASSSRTGELFF.

J is TRBJ2-2 and V is TRBV12-5; perhaps TRBD2 as D (5 bases). V was trimmed by 7 bases and J by 3 bases, leaving 12 bases between them. CDR1 is LGHNT and CDR2 is FRNRAP in the germline V gene. The CDR3 covers 14 residues. Here the CDR3 DNA reads TGTGCTAGTGCCCGAGAAGCGGACACCGGGGAGCTGTTTTTT. This translates into CASAREADTGELFF.

The count of this clone is one. The gene calls are TRBV9 and TRBJ2-5, with 7 positions matching TRBD2. CDR3 length: 15 residues. V gave up 0 bases and J gave up 5 bases; unmatched junction bases: 7. The germline gives CDR1 SGDLS, CDR2 YYNGEE. The CDR3 here is CASSVAGGSGETQYF. The CDR3 DNA reads as TGTGCCAGCAGCGTAGCTGGCGGGAGTGGGGAGACCCAGTACTTC.

V gene TRBV7-2 combines with J gene TRBJ2-7; D unresolved. Germline CDR1 and CDR2: SGHTA and FQGNSA. CDR3 length: 16 amino acids. V lost 3 bases and J lost 1, with 16 bases in between. The CDR3 here is CASSFGQATISYEQYF. CDR3 DNA: TGTGCCAGCAGCTTTGGGCAGGCGACAATATCCTACGAGCAGTACTTC.

The CDR3 protein is CASSYSGTGPDTQYF. CDR3 in DNA: TGTGCCAGCAGTTACTCCGGGACAGGACCCGATACGCAGTATTTT. The rearrangement links TRBV6-5 to TRBJ2-3; 8 nucleotides agree with TRBD1. The trim removed 0 bases at V and 6 bases at J, leaving 5 bases unmatched. CDR1 and CDR2 from the germline V gene are MNHEY and SVGAGI. This CDR3 contains 15 residues.

This clone has a single count. The V and J genes are TRBV9 and TRBJ2-7; 9 bases are a match to TRBD2. The germline gives CDR1 SGDLS, CDR2 YYNGEE. Trimming at V came to 0 bases and at J to 0 bases, leaving 7 bases not matched to a gene. The CDR3 consists of 17 residues. CDR3 sequence: CASSVGGTSGPSYEQYF. The CDR3 DNA follows: TGTGCCAGCAGCGTAGGAGGAACTAGCGGGCCCTCCTACGAGCAGTACTTC.

This sequence joins TRBV28 and TRBJ2-5, with a possible D match to TRBD1 (6 bases). The CDR3 is 14 amino acids. Germline loops: CDR1 MDHEN, CDR2 SYDVKM. Deletions cut 10 bases from V and 0 bases from J, with 15 bases between. CDR3 coding DNA: TGTGCCACCACCTCGGGACATTACCAAGAGACCCAGTACTTC. It translates to CATTSGHYQETQYF.